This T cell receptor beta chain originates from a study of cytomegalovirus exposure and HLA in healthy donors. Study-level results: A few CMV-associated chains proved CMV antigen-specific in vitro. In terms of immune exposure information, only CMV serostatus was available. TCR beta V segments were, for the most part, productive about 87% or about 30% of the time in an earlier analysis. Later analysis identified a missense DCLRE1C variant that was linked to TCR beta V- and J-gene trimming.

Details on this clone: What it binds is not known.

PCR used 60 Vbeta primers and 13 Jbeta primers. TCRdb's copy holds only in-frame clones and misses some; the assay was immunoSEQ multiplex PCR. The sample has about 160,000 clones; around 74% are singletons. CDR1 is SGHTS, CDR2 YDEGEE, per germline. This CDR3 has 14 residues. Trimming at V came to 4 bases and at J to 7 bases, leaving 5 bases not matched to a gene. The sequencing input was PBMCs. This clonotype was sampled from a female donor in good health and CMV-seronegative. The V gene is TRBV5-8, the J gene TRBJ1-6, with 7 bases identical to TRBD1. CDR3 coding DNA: TGTGCCAGCAGCCCGGGACAGATAAATTCACCCCTCCACTTT. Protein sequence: CASSPGQINSPLHF.